The 29 T cell receptor beta chains below were found in one sample sequenced in a study of T cells in narcolepsy. Libraries were prepared by immunoSEQ multiplex PCR; TCRdb keeps only in-frame clonotypes and omits some of them. Among tens of thousands of clones listed, 65% to 90% were seen once. Sequencing was carried out using memory (CD45RA-) CD4+ T cells from blood. The receptors originated from a human donor in good health.

The rearrangement joins TRBV9 to TRBJ2-1, with 9 nucleotides matching TRBD2. V dropped 10 bases and J dropped 5; count of bases not matched to a gene: 7. Germline CDR1 reads SGDLS; CDR2 reads YYNGEE. The CDR3 totals 13 residues. The CDR3 spells CASTREGNNEQFF. Written as DNA, the CDR3 is TGTGCCTCCACGCGGGAGGGCAACAATGAGCAGTTCTTC.

J is TRBJ2-7 and V is TRBV10-3; the match to TRBD1 covers 9 bases. This CDR3 is built from 15 residues. The germline CDR1 and CDR2 sequences are ENHRY and SYGVKD. Unmatched junction bases numbered 4, after V lost 0 bases and J lost 4 bases. The CDR3 nucleotides are TGTGCCATCAGTGAGTCGTACAGGGGGCCATACGAGCAGTACTTC. Protein product: CAISESYRGPYEQYF.

The chain carries TRBV30 and TRBJ1-2; unclear D gene. The CDR3 length is 13 residues. CDR1 is GTSNPN, CDR2 SVGIG, per germline (reference sequence). V was pared by 0 bases and J by 4 bases, with 9 bases between. The CDR3 DNA reads as TGTGCCTGGAGTGTAACCCGGGGCTATGGCTACACCTTC. It translates to CAWSVTRGYGYTF.

This chain joins TRBV6-5 and TRBJ2-5; weak D call: TRBD1 (7 bases). The CDR3 is 13 amino acids. V gave up 3 bases and J gave up 4 bases, with 9 bases separating them. From germline, CDR1 is MNHEY and CDR2 SVGAGI. CDR3 loop: CASSYQGGETQYF. In DNA form, the CDR3 reads TGTGCCAGCAGTTATCAGGGGGGAGAGACCCAGTACTTC.

The V gene is TRBV4-2, the J gene TRBJ2-1; 7 nucleotides line up with TRBD2. The CDR3 length is 15 residues. Looked up from germline, CDR1 is LGHNA and CDR2 is YNFKEQ. The V gene end was trimmed by 4 bases and the J gene end by 0 bases; junction bases not matched to a gene: 3. CDR3 sequence (DNA): TGTGCCAGCAGCCTAGCGGGTACCTCCTACAATGAGCAGTTCTTC. This translates into CASSLAGTSYNEQFF.

The chain carries TRBV7-8 and TRBJ2-3; TRBD2 might be the D (7 bases). The length of the CDR3 is 14 residues. CDR1 and CDR2 (germline): SGHVS, FQNEAQ. Trimming removed 3 bases from V and 2 bases from J, with 9 bases in between. The CDR3 nucleotides are TGTGCCAGCAGCTTCGGGGGGCCCACAGATACGCAGTATTTT. Protein sequence: CASSFGGPTDTQYF.

This clone showed up just once. The chain combines TRBV28 with TRBJ2-7; D call uncertain. This CDR3 comprises 12 residues. Per the germline V gene, CDR1 is MDHEN and CDR2 is SYDVKM. V lost 3 bases to trimming and J lost 2 bases, with 5 bases between them. The CDR3 loop is CASSLLTYEQYF. In DNA, the CDR3 is TGTGCCAGCAGTTTGTTGACCTACGAGCAGTACTTC.

CDR3 sequence (DNA): TGTGCCAGCAGTTTATCCGGGACTCTGTACAATGAGCAGTTCTTC. Amino acids: CASSLSGTLYNEQFF. The V and J genes are TRBV6-5 and TRBJ2-1; a possible D gene is TRBD2 (6 bases). Germline V gene lookup returns CDR1 MNHEY and CDR2 SVGAGI. Deletions cut 4 bases from V and 4 bases from J, with 14 bases between. The CDR3 has 15 amino acids.

As regards this clone: Other nucleotide sequences from this sample produce the same CDR3. V gene TRBV9 combines with J gene TRBJ1-4; D possibly corresponds to TRBD1 (5 bases). This CDR3 has 15 amino acids. V was clipped by 4 bases and J by 7 bases, with 17 bases between them. Germline loops: CDR1 SGDLS, CDR2 YYNGEE. CDR3 region: CASSPVGVRGEKLFF. In DNA form, the CDR3 reads TGTGCCAGCAGCCCCGTAGGGGTGCGCGGTGAAAAACTGTTTTTT. Together with reference TRBV9 and TRBJ1-4, the CDR3 gives the full variable domain: DSGVTQTPKHLITATGQRVTLRCSPRSGDLSVYWYQQSLDQGLQFLIQYYNGEERAKGNILERFSAQQFPDLHSELNLSSLELGDSALYFCASSPVGVRGEKLFFGSGTQLSVL.

This chain connects TRBV5-8 to TRBJ2-5, with a weak D call TRBD2 (5 bases). V lost 0 bases and J lost 1, with 13 bases in between. This CDR3 region has 16 residues. The V gene's germline CDR1 is SGHTS and CDR2 YDEGEE. In nucleotides, the CDR3 is TGTGCCAGCAGCTTGGGCGGACTCCCCAGCCAAGAGACCCAGTACTTC. Encoded protein: CASSLGGLPSQETQYF.

The chain employs TRBV5-4 and TRBJ1-4; tentative D call: TRBD1 (6 bases). This CDR3 region has 15 residues. CDR1 and CDR2 (germline): SGHNT, YYREEE (reference sequence). V was shortened by 0 bases and J by 8 bases, with 14 bases between the two germline ends. CDR3 nucleotide sequence: TGTGCCAGCAGCTTGGGAGAGGGGGGGGACGAAAAACTGTTTTTT. As protein: CASSLGEGGDEKLFF.

The genes are TRBV5-8 and TRBJ1-1; D ambiguous. This CDR3 is built from 14 residues. Germline assignment: CDR1 SGHTS and CDR2 YDEGEE. The V gene lost 0 bases and the J gene lost 0 bases, with 6 bases spanning the gap. CDR3 nucleotide sequence: TGTGCCAGCAGCTTGGGGACGCTGAACACTGAAGCTTTCTTT. Amino acids: CASSLGTLNTEAFF.

The chain employs TRBV5-1 and TRBJ2-1, with no clear D. Per germline, CDR1 SGHRS and CDR2 YFSETQ. The CDR3 is made up of 11 amino acids. V was clipped by 0 bases and J by 15 bases, with 10 bases between them. Here the CDR3 DNA reads TGCGCCAGCAGCTTGGAAGGGAAGGGGTTCTTC. Its translation is CASSLEGKGFF.

The V call is TRBV29-1, the J call TRBJ1-1; D not certain. V was trimmed by 7 bases and J by 4 bases, leaving 16 bases between them. CDR3 length: 13 residues. Germline values: CDR1 SQVTM, CDR2 ANQGSEA. CDR3 sequence reads: CSALEGRSTEAFF. In DNA form, the CDR3 reads TGCAGCGCGCTAGAGGGCCGAAGCACTGAAGCTTTCTTT. The full variable domain, rest sourced from reference TRBV29-1 and TRBJ1-1, is SAVISQKPSRDICQRGTSLTIQCQVDSQVTMMFWYRQQPGQSLTLIATANQGSEATYESGFVIDKFPISRPNLTFSTLTVSNMSPEDSSIYLCSALEGRSTEAFFGQGTRLTVV.

The chain recombines TRBV6-4 with TRBJ2-2; 10 bases are a match to TRBD2. After removal of 4 bases from V and 4 bases from J, the junction contained 3 bases not matched to a gene. The CDR3 spans 15 residues. Germline assignment: CDR1 MRHNA and CDR2 SNTAGT. CDR3 DNA sequence: TGTGCCAGCAGTGTACTAGCGGGGACCACCGGGGAGCTGTTTTTT. Protein product: CASSVLAGTTGELFF.

This chain uses TRBV10-3 with TRBJ1-1, with D tentatively TRBD1 (5 bases). The CDR3 extends over 13 amino acids. The germline V gene encodes CDR1 ENHRY and CDR2 SYGVKD. The V end was cut by 3 bases, the J end by 7 bases, with 12 bases between. CDR3 sequence: CAISEEGSGEAFF. In DNA, the CDR3 is TGTGCCATCAGTGAAGAGGGGTCCGGTGAAGCTTTCTTT.

CDR3 protein: CASVGTAKSEQYF. The CDR3 DNA sequence: TGTGCCAGTGTGGGGACAGCCAAATCCGAGCAGTACTTC. The rearrangement joins TRBV28 to TRBJ2-7; 7 nucleotides agree with TRBD1. The CDR3 has 13 residues. Per the germline V gene, CDR1 is MDHEN and CDR2 is SYDVKM. J gave up 6 bases and V 9 bases, and 11 bases lay outside the gene matches. Drawing the rest from reference TRBV28 and TRBJ2-7, the complete variable domain is DVKVTQSSRYLVKRTGEKVFLECVQDMDHENMFWYRQDPGLGLRLIYFSYDVKMKEKGDIPEGYSVSREKKERFSLILESASTNQTSMYLCASVGTAKSEQYFGPGTRLTVT.

The chain employs TRBV11-3 and TRBJ2-1; 8 nucleotides agree with TRBD1. CDR3 length: 11 amino acids. Trimming cost V 5 bases and J 9 bases; bases outside gene matches: 0. Germline V CDR1 and CDR2: SGHNT, YENEEA. The CDR3 sequence is CASSDRGEQFF. The CDR3 DNA reads TGTGCCAGCAGCGACAGGGGTGAGCAGTTCTTC. The full variable domain, its missing parts supplied by reference TRBV11-3 and TRBJ2-1, is EAGVVQSPRYKIIEKKQPVAFWCNPISGHNTLYWYLQNLGQGPELLIRYENEEAVDDSQLPKDRFSAERLKGVDSTLKIQPAELGDSAVYLCASSDRGEQFFGPGTRLTVL.

The chain links TRBV4-1 to TRBJ1-3; perhaps TRBD1 as D (5 bases). The CDR3 consists of 16 residues. V was cut by 0 bases and J by 7 bases, with 16 bases left in between. Germline CDR1 MGHRA, CDR2 YSYEKL. CDR3: CASSQDAGDLWNTIYF. The CDR3 region has the DNA TGCGCCAGCAGCCAAGATGCGGGGGACTTGTGGAACACCATATATTTT.

This clone was observed a handful of times. V is TRBV5-1 and J is TRBJ2-7; unclear D gene. CDR1 is SGHRS and CDR2 is YFSETQ in the germline V gene. Trimming left V 0 bases short and J 1 base short, with 8 bases between. This CDR3 is 14 amino acids long. CDR3 in amino acids: CASSLEAVSYEQYF. CDR3 sequence (DNA): TGCGCCAGCAGCTTGGAGGCAGTTTCCTACGAGCAGTACTTC. Full variable domain (outside the CDR3, taken from reference TRBV5-1 and TRBJ2-7): KAGVTQTPRYLIKTRGQQVTLSCSPISGHRSVSWYQQTPGQGLQFLFEYFSETQRNKGNFPGRFSGRQFSNSRSEMNVSTLELGDSALYLCASSLEAVSYEQYFGPGTRLTVT.

This clone was counted between two and nine times. The chain links TRBV27 to TRBJ2-5; 12 positions agree with TRBD1. Germline CDR1 and CDR2: MNHEY and SMNVEV (reference sequence). Trimming removed 8 bases from V and 4 bases from J; junction bases left unmatched: 5. The CDR3 length is 14 residues. As DNA, the CDR3 is TGTGCCAGCGCCGGGGGACAGGGGGCAGAGACCCAGTACTTC. Amino acids: CASAGGQGAETQYF.

The chain couples TRBV5-1 to TRBJ2-5; D may match TRBD1 or TRBD2 (5 bases each). There are 14 residues in the CDR3. Trimming cost V 0 bases and J 5 bases, with 11 bases left between them. Germline CDR1 SGHRS, CDR2 YFSETQ. CDR3 sequence (DNA): TGCGCCAGCAGCTTGGTGAGGGGAAGGGAGACCCAGTACTTC. This encodes CASSLVRGRETQYF.

The chain links TRBV5-8 to TRBJ1-1; TRBD1 matches 9 bases. Germline CDR1 is SGHTS and CDR2 is YDEGEE. CDR3 length: 12 amino acids. The V and J ends lost 2 bases and 11 bases, in that order; junction bases with no gene match: 4. CDR3: CASSFRDRAAFF. In DNA form, the CDR3 reads TGTGCCAGCAGCTTCCGGGACAGGGCGGCTTTCTTT.

The chain couples TRBV7-9 to TRBJ2-7; the D is unclear. CDR1 is SEHNR and CDR2 is FQNEAQ in the germline V gene (reference sequence). The CDR3 runs to 14 residues. V was cut by 5 bases and J by 5 bases, with 16 bases left in between. CDR3 sequence reads: CASSLSQTSDEQYF. CDR3 in DNA: TGTGCCAGCAGCCTCTCTCAGACCAGCGACGAGCAGTACTTC.

The chain recombines TRBV10-3 with TRBJ2-1; 10 nucleotides align to TRBD1. V lost 0 bases, J lost 8 bases, and 4 bases stayed unmatched. CDR1 and CDR2 from the germline V gene are ENHRY and SYGVKD. The CDR3 totals 15 residues. The chain's CDR3 is CAISESGQGGDEQFF. CDR3 in DNA: TGTGCCATCAGTGAGTCCGGACAGGGGGGCGATGAGCAGTTCTTC.

The rearrangement uses TRBV28 and TRBJ2-1, with D possibly TRBD2 on 5 matching bases. V gave up 2 bases and J gave up 9 bases, with 8 bases separating them. CDR1 is MDHEN and CDR2 is SYDVKM in the germline V gene. CDR3 length: 12 amino acids. Written as DNA, the CDR3 is TGTGCCAGCAGTTTAGGCCGGGGTGAGCAGTTCTTC. This sequence encodes CASSLGRGEQFF. Supplemented by reference TRBV28 and TRBJ2-1, the full variable domain reads DVKVTQSSRYLVKRTGEKVFLECVQDMDHENMFWYRQDPGLGLRLIYFSYDVKMKEKGDIPEGYSVSREKKERFSLILESASTNQTSMYLCASSLGRGEQFFGPGTRLTVL.

The gene calls are TRBV18 and TRBJ2-2, with D uncertain. Germline CDR1 reads KGHSH; CDR2 reads LQKENI. V was trimmed by 2 bases and J by 8 bases, leaving 12 bases between them. The CDR3 has 14 residues. As DNA, the CDR3 is TGTGCCAGCTCACCAGGAGTAGGTACGGGGGAGCTGTTTTTT. This sequence encodes CASSPGVGTGELFF.

The chain joins TRBV7-9 to TRBJ1-1; D is possibly TRBD1 (6 bases). The V gene's germline CDR1 is SEHNR and CDR2 FQNEAQ (reference sequence). Trimming removed 6 bases at V and 4 bases at J, with 12 bases between. This CDR3 has 13 amino acids. DNA for the CDR3: TGTGCCAGCAGTATCACAGGGAGCACTGAAGCTTTCTTT. It yields the protein CASSITGSTEAFF.

The chain employs TRBV5-3 and TRBJ1-5; no clear D. TRBV5-3 falls under the ORF class, with uncertain function. V dropped 8 bases and J dropped 0 bases, with 12 bases sitting between them. This CDR3 comprises 14 residues. CDR3 residues: CASSGEYSNQPQHF. Written as DNA, the CDR3 is TGTGCCAGCAGCGGGGAATATAGCAATCAGCCCCAGCATTTT.